This T cell receptor beta chain was sequenced in a study of cytomegalovirus exposure and HLA in healthy donors. For the study at large: Across 300 to 400 genotyped donors, about 80% landed in the Caucasian-associated ancestry cluster.

Vbeta (60) and Jbeta (13) primers were used in the PCR. Study processing details: Approximately 11 million of about 80 million unique TCR beta chains were shared, per a later count. The assay was immunoSEQ multiplex PCR, and TCRdb's table has in-frame clones only and misses some. D and trimming come from the DNA, and the V and J calls and clone size come from that table. The sample lists 160,000 or so clones, roughly 80% occurring once. Notes on the study in general: Later work found most CMV-associated TCR beta chains apparently HLA-restricted.

Germline V CDR1 and CDR2: KGHSH, LQKENI. The CDR3 has 14 amino acids. V was cut by 3 bases and J by 5 bases, with 14 bases left in between. About this clone: Its antigen is as yet unknown.

The rearrangement links TRBV18 to TRBJ2-7, with D possibly TRBD2 on 5 matching bases. The sequence was collected from a woman aged 45-60 years in good health and CMV-seronegative. Sequencing input: PBMCs. CDR3 bases: TGTGCCAGCTCACCCGCGGGCCTGCCCCACGAGCAGTACTTC. It is translated as CASSPAGLPHEQYF.